Following are 20 T cell receptor beta chains from one sample sequenced in a study of blood T cell repertoires in COVID-19. Repertoires were generated with immunoSEQ multiplex PCR, while TCRdb's copy carries only in-frame clones and drops some. The sample gives under 95,000 clones, over 75% of which show up once; just over 3% is in the top ten. Sequenced material: peripheral blood. These receptors were collected from a woman older than 75 with COVID-19, enrolled during active disease.

The chain joins TRBV27 to TRBJ2-1, with no clear D. The V end lost 8 bases, the J end lost 4 bases, and 6 bases lay between the germline ends. Per germline, CDR1 MNHEY and CDR2 SMNVEV (reference sequence). The CDR3 is made up of 11 amino acids. The chain's CDR3 is CASRGYNEQFF. CDR3 bases: TGTGCCAGCCGAGGATACAATGAGCAGTTCTTC.

CDR3 residues: CASSLRGDEQFF. CDR3 sequence (DNA): TGCGCCAGCAGCTTGCGGGGAGACGAGCAGTTCTTC. The chain is built from TRBV5-1 and TRBJ2-1, with a weak D call TRBD2 (5 bases). The CDR3 has 12 amino acids. Germline lookup yields CDR1 SGHRS and CDR2 YFSETQ. The germline V and J ends were trimmed by 1 base and 10 bases, with 9 bases remaining between them.

The rearrangement uses TRBV4-2 and TRBJ2-1; D may be TRBD1 (6 bases). V lost 0 bases and J 5 bases, leaving 8 bases between the germline ends. Germline loops: CDR1 LGHNA, CDR2 YNFKEQ. CDR3 size: 14 residues. CDR3 nucleotide sequence: TGTGCCAGCAGCCAAGACAGGGGACACAATGAGCAGTTCTTC. Its protein product is CASSQDRGHNEQFF.

In this sample, this clone turned up a few times. The chain is built from TRBV28 and TRBJ1-5; D is perhaps TRBD1 (5 bases). The CDR3 contains 12 residues. V lost 6 bases and J 16 bases, leaving 19 bases between the germline ends. Germline V gene lookup returns CDR1 MDHEN and CDR2 SYDVKM. The CDR3 protein is CASRPGGQIVHF. DNA of the CDR3: TGTGCCAGCAGGCCGGGCGGACAAATCGTCCATTTT.

The rearrangement joins TRBV5-1 to TRBJ2-7, with D perhaps TRBD2 (6 bases). CDR1 is SGHRS and CDR2 is YFSETQ in the germline V gene. CDR3 length: 16 residues. V lost 0 bases and J 2 bases, leaving 15 bases between the germline ends. CDR3 region: CASSLAGRGSTYEQYF. DNA for the CDR3: TGCGCCAGCAGCTTGGCCGGGCGGGGCTCTACCTACGAGCAGTACTTC.

This chain links TRBV2 with TRBJ2-2; 8 positions match TRBD1. Germline V gene sequence: CDR1 SNHLY, CDR2 FYNNEI. This CDR3 is built from 16 residues. The trim removed 5 bases at V and 2 bases at J, leaving 7 bases unmatched. Here the CDR3 DNA reads TGTGCCAGCAGTTTCGGACAGGGCGATAACACCGGGGAGCTGTTTTTT. Translated, it gives CASSFGQGDNTGELFF. Variable domain in full (rest from reference TRBV2 and TRBJ2-2): EPEVTQTPSHQVTQMGQEVILRCVPISNHLYFYWYRQILGQKVEFLVSFYNNEISEKSEIFDDQFSVERPDGSNFTLKIRSTKLEDSAMYFCASSFGQGDNTGELFFGEGSRLTVL.

The chain recombines TRBV11-2 with TRBJ1-4; TRBD1 matches 9 bases. This CDR3 comprises 16 residues. Per germline, CDR1 SGHAT and CDR2 FQNNGV. The V segment lost 0 bases and the J segment 7 bases; nucleotides outside the gene matches: 6. In nucleotides, the CDR3 is TGTGCCAGCAGCTTAGATCGGGACAGGGAGGTTGAAAAACTGTTTTTT. Residues: CASSLDRDREVEKLFF.

The rearrangement uses TRBV10-2 and TRBJ2-7; D might be TRBD2 (7 bases). Germline V gene lookup returns CDR1 WSHSY and CDR2 SAAADI. V lost 7 bases and J lost 4, with 11 bases in between. The CDR3 is made up of 12 amino acids. CDR3 region: CASTGGAYEQYF. The CDR3 DNA reads TGCGCCAGCACGGGGGGCGCTTACGAGCAGTACTTC.

The chain carries TRBV18 and TRBJ1-3; D unclear. Trimming cost V 0 bases and J 4 bases, with 10 bases left between them. This CDR3 spans 15 amino acids. Germline V gene lookup returns CDR1 KGHSH and CDR2 LQKENI. The CDR3 DNA follows: TGTGCCAGCTCACCACCGAACTATGGGGGAAACACCATATATTTT. Its translation is CASSPPNYGGNTIYF.

V gene TRBV2 combines with J gene TRBJ2-2, with TRBD1 matching over 10 bases. Germline CDR1 SNHLY, CDR2 FYNNEI. The CDR3 spans 13 residues. The trim removed 7 bases at V and 7 bases at J, leaving 3 bases unmatched. The CDR3 DNA reads TGTGCCAGCAAGGGACAGGGGAACGGGGAGCTGTTTTTT. Its translation is CASKGQGNGELFF.

The V gene is TRBV5-6, the J gene TRBJ1-6; 7 nucleotides agree with TRBD1. The CDR3 runs to 15 residues. CDR1 is SGHDT and CDR2 is YYEEEE in the germline V gene. The V and J ends lost 4 bases and 7 bases, in that order; junction bases with no gene match: 8. The CDR3 sequence: CASSGSGTVNSPLHF. Here the CDR3 DNA reads TGTGCCAGCAGCGGGTCCGGGACAGTAAATTCACCCCTCCACTTT.

This clone came up a few times. The chain recombines TRBV3-1 (or the pseudogene TRBV3-2) with TRBJ1-2; a possible D gene is TRBD1 (6 bases). V was trimmed by 1 base and J by 7 bases, leaving 13 bases between them. This CDR3 has 14 amino acids. Germline CDR1 is LGHDT and CDR2 is YNNKEL (reference sequence). Here the CDR3 reads CASSQVAGASGYTF. CDR3 sequence (DNA): TGTGCCAGCAGCCAAGTCGCGGGGGCAAGTGGCTACACCTTC.

The genes are TRBV5-1 and TRBJ2-5; unclear D gene. The V and J ends lost 4 bases and 5 bases respectively, with 12 bases between them. The CDR3 spans 13 residues. CDR1 and CDR2 (germline): SGHRS, YFSETQ. The CDR3 spells CASSPVMWETQYF. The CDR3 DNA sequence: TGCGCCAGCAGCCCGGTAATGTGGGAGACCCAGTACTTC.

The chain uses TRBV10-3 and TRBJ2-7; D perhaps matches TRBD2 (5 bases). The germline V gene encodes CDR1 ENHRY and CDR2 SYGVKD. Deletions cut 4 bases from V and 0 bases from J, with 13 bases between. CDR3 size: 15 residues. The CDR3 DNA reads TGTGCCATCAGTGGAGTTGGAGGAAACTCCTACGAGCAGTACTTC. It codes for CAISGVGGNSYEQYF.

This chain links TRBV15 with TRBJ1-1; TRBD1 agrees at 8 bases. The ends lost 3 bases at V and 5 bases at J; junction bases unmatched: 8. Germline values: CDR1 LNHNV, CDR2 YYDKDF (reference sequence). The CDR3 totals 15 residues. The CDR3 spells CATSRRQGPGTEAFF. As DNA, the CDR3 is TGTGCCACCAGCAGGAGACAGGGGCCGGGGACTGAAGCTTTCTTT.

J is TRBJ2-5 and V is TRBV28; D gene ambiguous. V lost 5 bases to trimming and J lost 5 bases, with 12 bases between them. Germline V gives CDR1 MDHEN, CDR2 SYDVKM. This CDR3 has 13 amino acids. CDR3 loop: CASSPPKPETQYF. The CDR3 region has the DNA TGTGCCAGCAGTCCGCCGAAGCCCGAGACCCAGTACTTC.

J is TRBJ2-1 and V is TRBV7-3, with a weak D call TRBD2 (6 bases). Trimming removed 5 bases at V and 3 bases at J, with 20 bases between. Germline V gene data show CDR1 as SGHTA and CDR2 as FQGTGA. This CDR3 is built from 17 residues. The CDR3 DNA is TGTGCCAGCAGCCCGGGACCGACAAGGACTAACTACAATGAGCAGTTCTTC. Protein sequence: CASSPGPTRTNYNEQFF.

The rearrangement links TRBV11-2 to TRBJ2-5, with TRBD2 matching 7 bases. The V gene end was trimmed by 3 bases and the J gene end by 7 bases; junction bases not matched to a gene: 8. Germline assignment: CDR1 SGHAT and CDR2 FQNNGV. This CDR3 is built from 14 residues. Written as DNA, the CDR3 is TGTGCCAGCAGCTTTATTGCGGGAGAGGGGACCCAGTACTTC. This encodes CASSFIAGEGTQYF. Based on the CDR3 plus reference TRBV11-2 and TRBJ2-5, the full variable domain is EAGVAQSPRYKIIEKRQSVAFWCNPISGHATLYWYQQILGQGPKLLIQFQNNGVVDDSQLPKDRFSAERLKGVDSTLKIQPAKLEDSAVYLCASSFIAGEGTQYFGPGTRLLVL.

The V and J genes are TRBV3-1 (or the pseudogene TRBV3-2) and TRBJ1-2; no reliable D call. The CDR3 extends over 11 amino acids. Looked up from germline, CDR1 is LGHDT and CDR2 is YNNKEL (reference sequence). Trimming took off 0 bases at V and 7 bases at J, with 3 bases between the two ends. The CDR3 here is CASSQDLGYTF. The CDR3 DNA follows: TGTGCCAGCAGCCAAGATCTTGGCTACACCTTC.

This chain links TRBV18 with TRBJ2-7; tentative D call: TRBD1 (5 bases). Per germline, CDR1 KGHSH and CDR2 LQKENI. With 1 base removed from V and 3 bases from J, the gap between germline ends came to 10 bases. The CDR3 covers 14 residues. Here the CDR3 DNA reads TGTGCCAGCTCACCACAGGGGATTGACTACGAGCAGTACTTC. Translated: CASSPQGIDYEQYF.